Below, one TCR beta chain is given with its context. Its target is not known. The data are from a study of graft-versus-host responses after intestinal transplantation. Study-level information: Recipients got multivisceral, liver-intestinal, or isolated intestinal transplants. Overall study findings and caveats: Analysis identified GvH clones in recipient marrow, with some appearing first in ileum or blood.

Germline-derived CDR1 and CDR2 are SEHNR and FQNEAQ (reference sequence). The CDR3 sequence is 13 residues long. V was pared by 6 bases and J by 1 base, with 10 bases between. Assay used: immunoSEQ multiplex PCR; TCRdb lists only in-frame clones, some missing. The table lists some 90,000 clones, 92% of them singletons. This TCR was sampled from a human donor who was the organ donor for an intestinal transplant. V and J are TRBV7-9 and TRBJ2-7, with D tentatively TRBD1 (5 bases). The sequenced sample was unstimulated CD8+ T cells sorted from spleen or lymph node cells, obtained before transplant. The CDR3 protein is CASRPDNSYEQYF. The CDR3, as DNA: TGTGCCAGCAGGCCGGACAATTCCTACGAGCAGTACTTC.